This entry features one T cell receptor (beta chain) sequence. The sample's time point: newly diagnosed, previously untreated cHL patient sample. Magnetic negative selection was used to purify CD4+ T cells from thawed PBMCs. For comparison, PBMCs from newly diagnosed, untreated classical Hodgkin lymphoma were used. Germline loops: CDR1 SGHDT, CDR2 YYEEEE. Trimming took 0 bases from V and 8 from J, leaving 14 bases between them. This CDR3 is built from 14 residues. This record belongs to a study of PD-1 blockade in classical Hodgkin lymphoma. TCRdb's copy holds only in-frame clones and misses some; the assay was immunoSEQ multiplex PCR. The sample shows some 35,000 clones, about 89% of them seen only once.

The chain carries TRBV5-6 and TRBJ1-1; D is possibly TRBD1 (5 bases). The receptor was isolated from a human donor with classical Hodgkin lymphoma. The sample was CD4+ T cells from blood. The CDR3 spells CASSLVGGSGEAFF. CDR3 coding DNA: TGTGCCAGCAGCTTGGTCGGGGGGAGTGGAGAAGCTTTCTTT.